The 20 T cell receptor beta chains below come from one sample, sequenced in a study of OX40 agonist ivuxolimab in advanced cancers. Clones were read by immunoSEQ multiplex PCR, and TCRdb kept only the in-frame ones, dropping some. This table holds 55,000 to 75,000 clones, around 90% found once. This specimen consisted of CD4+ or CD8+ T cells sorted from blood, obtained in a trial of the OX40 agonist ivuxolimab. The source is an adult with an advanced solid tumor such as melanoma, head and neck, liver or kidney cancer.

This clone is a singleton in its sample. This rearrangement joins TRBV4-1 to TRBJ2-5; 9 bases fit TRBD2. This CDR3 comprises 17 residues. J was trimmed by 2 bases and V by 5 bases; bases with no gene match: 12. CDR1 MGHRA and CDR2 YSYEKL come from the germline V gene. CDR3 in DNA: TGCGCCAGCAGCTACGGAAGGCTAGCGGGGAAGCAAGAGACCCAGTACTTC. Its protein product is CASSYGRLAGKQETQYF.

J is TRBJ2-7 and V is TRBV5-1, with D possibly matching TRBD2 (7 bases). The CDR3 covers 16 residues. The germline CDR1 and CDR2 sequences are SGHRS and YFSETQ. V was cut by 3 bases and J by 5 bases, with 21 bases left in between. In nucleotides, the CDR3 is TGCGCCAGCAGCTCCGGTCGGCCGGGGGGCAAGGACGAGCAGTACTTC. Translating it yields CASSSGRPGGKDEQYF.

The chain couples TRBV7-9 to TRBJ2-1; 8 bases agree with TRBD2. Germline CDR1 SEHNR, CDR2 FQNEAQ (reference sequence). V trimming: 8 bases; J trimming: 0 bases; junction bases outside the gene matches: 6. This CDR3 has 15 residues. CDR3 sequence (DNA): TGTGCCAGCGCCACCGGGACTAGCTCCTACAATGAGCAGTTCTTC. Amino acid sequence: CASATGTSSYNEQFF.

This chain links TRBV9 with TRBJ2-7; D possibly corresponds to TRBD2 (5 bases). The CDR3 contains 14 residues. The germline V gene has CDR1 SGDLS and CDR2 YYNGEE. Trimming removed 3 bases at V and 5 bases at J, with 15 bases between. Written as DNA, the CDR3 is TGTGCCAGCAGCGCTGGGAGTCGGAACAACGAGCAGTACTTC. It is translated as CASSAGSRNNEQYF.

V usage is TRBV4-1 and J usage is TRBJ2-7, with 10 bases identical to TRBD2. The junction had 7 bases not matched to a gene; V was cut back by 0 bases and J by 5 bases. The CDR3 consists of 16 residues. Germline V gene lookup returns CDR1 MGHRA and CDR2 YSYEKL. The CDR3 here is CASSQDSSGRPHEQYF. In DNA form, the CDR3 reads TGCGCCAGCAGCCAAGATTCTAGCGGGAGACCCCACGAGCAGTACTTC.

With respect to this clone: This specimen includes other DNA sequences encoding the same CDR3. The chain combines TRBV11-2 with TRBJ2-2, with TRBD2 as a possible D gene (6 bases). CDR1 SGHAT and CDR2 FQNNGV come from the germline V gene. V lost 1 base and J 1 base, leaving 7 bases between the germline ends. The CDR3 has 15 residues. The CDR3 DNA reads as TGTGCCAGCAGCTTAGTTAGCGGGAACACCGGGGAGCTGTTTTTT. Protein product: CASSLVSGNTGELFF. Looking up the rest from reference TRBV11-2 and TRBJ2-2 gives the full variable domain: EAGVAQSPRYKIIEKRQSVAFWCNPISGHATLYWYQQILGQGPKLLIQFQNNGVVDDSQLPKDRFSAERLKGVDSTLKIQPAKLEDSAVYLCASSLVSGNTGELFFGEGSRLTVL.

V and J are TRBV7-3 and TRBJ2-1; TRBD1 is a possible D gene (6 bases). V lost 5 bases and J 5 bases, leaving 10 bases between the germline ends. The CDR3 contains 13 residues. The germline V gene has CDR1 SGHTA and CDR2 FQGTGA. The CDR3 loop reads CASSLGQNNEQFF. CDR3 DNA sequence: TGTGCCAGCAGCCTGGGACAAAACAATGAGCAGTTCTTC. Complete variable domain (other parts from reference TRBV7-3 and TRBJ2-1): GAGVSQTPSNKVTEKGKYVELRCDPISGHTALYWYRQSLGQGPEFLIYFQGTGAADDSGLPNDRFFAVRPEGSVSTLKIQRTERGDSAVYLCASSLGQNNEQFFGPGTRLTVL.

This chain uses TRBV7-3 with TRBJ2-1; TRBD2 matches at 7 bases. With V trimmed by 4 bases and J by 2 bases, 5 bases remained unmatched. The CDR3 is 15 amino acids. Germline V gene data show CDR1 as SGHTA and CDR2 as FQGTGA. The CDR3 DNA follows: TGTGCCAGCAGCTCCGGCGGGGGAACCTACAATGAGCAGTTCTTC. This codes for CASSSGGGTYNEQFF.

The V and J genes are TRBV6-5 and TRBJ2-6, with 9 bases fitting TRBD1. Per germline, CDR1 MNHEY and CDR2 SVGAGI. V lost 6 bases, J lost 2 bases, and 2 bases stayed unmatched. This CDR3 spans 15 amino acids. The CDR3 region has the DNA TGTGCCAGCAGCGACAGGGGGGCTGGGGCCAACGTCCTGACTTTC. It specifies CASSDRGAGANVLTF.

CDR3 nucleotide sequence: TGTGCCTGGCAGGGTGTGGGGACCCAGTACTTC. Translation: CAWQGVGTQYF. The V gene is TRBV30, the J gene TRBJ2-5; D might be TRBD1 (5 bases). Germline CDR1 reads GTSNPN; CDR2 reads SVGIG (reference sequence). Trimming cost V 5 bases and J 7 bases, with 11 bases left between them. This CDR3 has 11 residues.

This chain connects TRBV5-4 to TRBJ2-3; 10 bases map to TRBD2. The trim removed 3 bases at V and 0 bases at J, leaving 10 bases unmatched. From germline, CDR1 is SGHNT and CDR2 YYREEE (reference sequence). This CDR3 has 18 residues. The CDR3 loop reads CASSSRSGGDTSTDTQYF. CDR3 DNA: TGTGCCAGCAGCTCAAGGAGCGGGGGGGATACTAGCACAGATACGCAGTATTTT. Full variable domain (remainder filled in from reference TRBV5-4 and TRBJ2-3): ETGVTQSPTHLIKTRGQQVTLRCSSQSGHNTVSWYQQALGQGPQFIFQYYREEENGRGNFPPRFSGLQFPNYSSELNVNALELDDSALYLCASSSRSGGDTSTDTQYFGPGTRLTVL.

The V and J genes are TRBV15 and TRBJ1-5, with 9 bases identical to TRBD1. The CDR3 runs 15 residues. Per germline, CDR1 LNHNV and CDR2 YYDKDF (reference sequence). J gave up 1 base and V 5 bases, and 3 bases lay outside the gene matches. The CDR3 loop is CATSLGQGSNQPQHF. In nucleotides, the CDR3 is TGTGCCACCAGCCTGGGACAGGGAAGCAATCAGCCCCAGCATTTT.

The J gene is TRBJ2-6, the V gene TRBV19; no clear D gene. The CDR3 totals 17 residues. Germline V gene sequence: CDR1 LNHDA, CDR2 SQIVND (reference sequence). V lost 1 base, J lost 2 bases, and 12 bases lay in between. In DNA, the CDR3 is TGTGCCAGTAGTATAGGGGGTTTCGACACTGGGGCCAACGTCCTGACTTTC. Its translation: CASSIGGFDTGANVLTF.

The chain combines TRBV28 with TRBJ2-5; D tentatively fits TRBD1 or TRBD2 (5 bases each). The CDR3 sequence is 13 residues long. Germline CDR1 reads MDHEN; CDR2 reads SYDVKM. V was pared by 5 bases and J by 4 bases, with 11 bases between. The CDR3 DNA follows: TGTGCCAGCAGTAATGGGGGAGCAGAGACCCAGTACTTC. It translates to CASSNGGAETQYF.

V gene TRBV14 combines with J gene TRBJ2-7; D gene uncertain. This CDR3 has 15 residues. The germline CDR1 and CDR2 sequences are SGHDN and FVKESK. V dropped 1 base and J dropped 6 bases, with 16 bases sitting between them. CDR3 amino acids: CASSQVRPAFAEQYF. CDR3 coding DNA: TGTGCCAGCAGCCAAGTTCGGCCCGCGTTCGCCGAGCAGTACTTC.

The chain recombines TRBV7-7 with TRBJ1-2; 10 bases are shared with TRBD1. Germline assignment: CDR1 SSHAT and CDR2 FNYEAQ (reference sequence). The CDR3 has 17 residues. CDR3 in DNA: TGTGCTAGCTCCAGGGCGGGACAGGGGTCTACTAACTATGGCTACACCTTC. Translated, it gives CASSRAGQGSTNYGYTF.

V and J are TRBV2 and TRBJ1-5, with a possible D match to TRBD1 (6 bases). Germline CDR1 reads SNHLY; CDR2 reads FYNNEI. The CDR3 consists of 14 residues. The V and J ends lost 6 bases and 4 bases respectively, with 13 bases between them. The CDR3 is CASRRTAGNQPQHF. DNA for the CDR3: TGTGCCAGCAGGAGGACAGCAGGGAATCAGCCCCAGCATTTT.

The table lists this clone with a few counts. V gene TRBV9 combines with J gene TRBJ2-2, with no clear D. Trimming removed 0 bases at V and 4 bases at J, with 10 bases between. CDR1 SGDLS and CDR2 YYNGEE come from the germline V gene. CDR3 size: 15 residues. The CDR3: CASSVDGQITGELFF. The CDR3 DNA follows: TGTGCCAGCAGCGTAGATGGTCAGATCACCGGGGAGCTGTTTTTT.

This chain joins TRBV29-1 and TRBJ2-7, with a weak D call TRBD2 (7 bases). From germline, CDR1 is SQVTM and CDR2 ANQGSEA. CDR3 length: 14 residues. The ends were cut back, 4 bases at V and 0 bases at J, with 13 bases in the middle. The CDR3 here is CSVGGGGHSYEQYF. CDR3 bases: TGCAGCGTTGGAGGGGGGGGACACTCCTACGAGCAGTACTTC.

The chain combines TRBV30 with TRBJ1-4; the match to TRBD1 covers 7 bases. V was clipped by 2 bases and J by 8 bases; unmatched bases: 8. The CDR3 is 14 residues long. CDR1 and CDR2 from the germline V gene are GTSNPN and SVGIG (reference sequence). CDR3 amino acids: CAWSTGAVEEKLFF. The DNA for the CDR3 is TGTGCCTGGAGTACAGGGGCAGTAGAAGAAAAACTGTTTTTT.